Presented here are 29 T cell receptor beta chains from one specimen sequenced in a study of control samples from healthy donors and cancer patients. The protocol was immunoSEQ multiplex PCR, while the TCRdb copy is restricted to in-frame clones and leaves out a portion. The sample has around 150,000 clones; approximately 91% are singletons. Sequencing used blood. Receptors originate from a young man in good health.

This clone was counted only a few times. The gene calls are TRBV19 and TRBJ2-2, with D unclear. The CDR3 totals 15 residues. Between the trimmed V and J ends, which lost 8 bases and 7 bases, there was a span of 20 bases. Germline V lookup: CDR1 LNHDA, CDR2 SQIVND (reference sequence). The CDR3 nucleotides are TGTGCCAGTCACCTATCGCTCCTTGCCGGCGGGGAGCTGTTTTTT. Amino acid sequence: CASHLSLLAGGELFF.

The chain uses TRBV12-3 or TRBV12-4 and TRBJ2-1, with TRBD2 matching 7 bases. V lost 3 bases, J lost 6 bases, and 2 bases stayed unmatched. There are 13 residues in the CDR3. The CDR3 bases are TGTGCCAGCAGTTTCAGCGGGATCAATGAGCAGTTCTTC. Protein sequence: CASSFSGINEQFF.

The V and J genes are TRBV11-3 and TRBJ2-1; 8 nucleotides line up with TRBD2. From germline, CDR1 is SGHNT and CDR2 YENEEA. The CDR3 is made up of 18 amino acids. V gave up 0 bases and J gave up 8 bases; unmatched junction bases: 15. Written as DNA, the CDR3 is TGTGCCAGCAGCTTAGACAACCAACTCACACCGGGGGGGGATGAGCAGTTCTTC. Protein sequence: CASSLDNQLTPGGDEQFF. Full variable domain (missing parts from reference TRBV11-3 and TRBJ2-1): EAGVVQSPRYKIIEKKQPVAFWCNPISGHNTLYWYLQNLGQGPELLIRYENEEAVDDSQLPKDRFSAERLKGVDSTLKIQPAELGDSAVYLCASSLDNQLTPGGDEQFFGPGTRLTVL.

V and J are TRBV3-1 (or the pseudogene TRBV3-2) and TRBJ2-5, with 7 bases matching TRBD1. CDR1 and CDR2 (germline): LGHDT, YNNKEL (reference sequence). The CDR3 is made up of 14 amino acids. V lost 1 base to trimming and J lost 4 bases; unmatched junction nucleotides: 3. The DNA of the CDR3 is TGTGCCAGCAGCCAAGTAGAGGGGGCAGAGACCCAGTACTTC. Its translation is CASSQVEGAETQYF.

The sample holds a few counts of this clone. V and J are TRBV7-3 and TRBJ2-1; possible D gene TRBD1, 5 bases. Trimming shortened V by 5 bases and J by 6 bases, and 17 bases separated the two germline ends. Germline V gene lookup returns CDR1 SGHTA and CDR2 FQGTGA. This CDR3 contains 15 residues. This chain's CDR3 is CASSPTAQAFNEQFF. CDR3 sequence (DNA): TGTGCCAGCAGCCCGACAGCCCAAGCCTTCAATGAGCAGTTCTTC.

The chain combines TRBV24-1 with TRBJ2-7; 9 positions agree with TRBD2. Unmatched junction bases numbered 21, after V lost 3 bases and J lost 1 base. Germline V gives CDR1 KGHDR, CDR2 SFDVKD. The CDR3 covers 21 residues. CDR3 coding DNA: TGTGCCACCAGTGATCCCGACGACGGCGGGAGGGCCTCTTTTCGATCCTACGAGCAGTACTTC. Protein product: CATSDPDDGGRASFRSYEQYF.

The rearrangement joins TRBV30 to TRBJ2-1, with 7 bases lining up with TRBD2. V gave up 0 bases and J gave up 8 bases; unmatched junction bases: 10. The CDR3 has 15 residues. CDR1 is GTSNPN and CDR2 is SVGIG in the germline V gene (reference sequence). The CDR3 here is CAWSVLAGDSDEQFF. The CDR3, as DNA: TGTGCCTGGAGTGTACTTGCGGGAGACTCGGATGAGCAGTTCTTC.

This sequence joins TRBV12-3 or TRBV12-4 and TRBJ1-1; 7 bases match TRBD1. Trimming removed 10 bases from V and 11 bases from J; junction bases left unmatched: 10. There are 11 residues in the CDR3. Written as DNA, the CDR3 is TGTGCCACCCTCGACCGGGGACAGGCTTTCTTT. Translation gives CATLDRGQAFF.

This clone appeared a few times. The chain recombines TRBV7-2 with TRBJ2-5; D perhaps matches TRBD1 (5 bases). Trimming cost V 5 bases and J 3 bases, with 13 bases left between them. CDR3 length equals 14 residues. CDR1 SGHTA and CDR2 FQGNSA come from the germline V gene. The CDR3 nucleotides are TGTGCCAGCAGCCCACAGGTGAACAAAGAGACCCAGTACTTC. This gives the protein CASSPQVNKETQYF.

The V and J genes are TRBV7-9 and TRBJ2-1, with TRBD2 matching over 9 bases. Germline V gives CDR1 SEHNR, CDR2 FQNEAQ (reference sequence). Unmatched junction bases numbered 14, after V lost 4 bases and J lost 10 bases. This CDR3 is built from 16 residues. For the CDR3, the DNA is TGTGCCAGCAGCTCGCGTAGCGGGAGAGCCCAGAACGAGCAGTTCTTC. It codes for CASSSRSGRAQNEQFF. The variable domain in full, completed from reference TRBV7-9 and TRBJ2-1, reads DTGVSQNPRHKITKRGQNVTFRCDPISEHNRLYWYRQTLGQGPEFLTYFQNEAQLEKSRLLSDRFSAERPKGSFSTLEIQRTEQGDSAMYLCASSSRSGRAQNEQFFGPGTRLTVL.

This rearrangement joins TRBV6-5 to TRBJ1-2, with 8 bases lining up with TRBD1. The CDR3 runs 14 residues. J gave up 7 bases and V 5 bases, and 9 bases lay outside the gene matches. Germline-derived CDR1 and CDR2 are MNHEY and SVGAGI. The CDR3 sequence: CASSLDRGRGGYTF. In DNA form, the CDR3 reads TGTGCCAGCAGTCTTGACAGGGGACGCGGTGGCTACACCTTC.

This chain links TRBV7-8 with TRBJ2-7, with a tentative D call TRBD2 (5 bases). The V end lost 4 bases, the J end lost 0 bases, and 13 bases lay between the germline ends. The CDR3 runs to 15 residues. CDR1 is SGHVS, CDR2 FQNEAQ, per germline. CDR3 loop: CASSSAAYSSYEQYF. CDR3 bases: TGTGCCAGCAGCTCAGCGGCGTATAGCTCCTACGAGCAGTACTTC.

The V gene is TRBV4-3, the J gene TRBJ2-3; 7 bases fit TRBD2. Germline V gene sequence: CDR1 LGHNA, CDR2 YSLEER. The junction had 7 bases not matched to a gene; V was cut back by 0 bases and J by 1 base. CDR3 size: 17 residues. Written as DNA, the CDR3 is TGCGCCAGCAGCCAAGAGGGGGGGTCAAGGCGCACAGATACGCAGTATTTT. This translates into CASSQEGGSRRTDTQYF.

The chain couples TRBV7-8 to TRBJ1-4, with no clear D. Per germline, CDR1 SGHVS and CDR2 FQNEAQ. CDR3 length equals 12 residues. Between the trimmed V and J ends, which lost 1 base and 8 bases, there was a span of 5 bases. CDR3 in amino acids: CASSLVQEKLFF. CDR3 nucleotides: TGTGCCAGCAGCTTAGTCCAGGAAAAACTGTTTTTT.

V is TRBV7-9 and J is TRBJ2-1; a weak D match, TRBD1 (6 bases). The CDR3 extends over 12 amino acids. CDR1 and CDR2 (germline): SEHNR, FQNEAQ (reference sequence). The V end was cut by 5 bases, the J end by 9 bases, with 11 bases between. As DNA, the CDR3 is TGTGCCAGCAGCAAACAGGGCGGTGAGCAGTTCTTC. The encoded protein is CASSKQGGEQFF.

This clone has more than one count but fewer than ten. The J gene is TRBJ2-7, the V gene TRBV7-2; TRBD1 matches at 8 bases. V gave up 5 bases and J gave up 3 bases; unmatched junction bases: 9. Germline loops: CDR1 SGHTA, CDR2 FQGNSA. The CDR3 has 15 residues. The CDR3 region is CASSVIGTGHYEQYF. CDR3 in DNA: TGTGCCAGCAGCGTAATTGGGACAGGACACTACGAGCAGTACTTC.

This rearrangement joins TRBV27 to TRBJ2-6, with D possibly being TRBD2 (5 bases). The germline CDR1 and CDR2 sequences are MNHEY and SMNVEV (reference sequence). V lost 7 bases to trimming and J lost 0 bases, with 13 bases between them. CDR3 size: 16 residues. CDR3 DNA: TGTGCCAGCACACTTGGACTGAACTCTGGGGCCAACGTCCTGACTTTC. It encodes CASTLGLNSGANVLTF.

V usage is TRBV7-8 and J usage is TRBJ2-7, with 8 bases lining up with TRBD1. The CDR3 runs to 14 residues. The V gene end was trimmed by 5 bases and the J gene end by 4 bases; junction bases not matched to a gene: 7. CDR1 is SGHVS, CDR2 FQNEAQ, per germline. The CDR3 nucleotides are TGTGCCAGCAGCGTCGGACAGGGTGGGTACGAGCAGTACTTC. Translating gives CASSVGQGGYEQYF.

The J gene is TRBJ1-2, the V gene TRBV14; D ambiguous. Trimming left V 0 bases short and J 4 bases short, with 12 bases between. The V gene's germline CDR1 is SGHDN and CDR2 FVKESK. The CDR3 length is 15 residues. This CDR3 reads CASSQDTLDGYGYTF. CDR3 in DNA: TGTGCCAGCAGCCAAGATACCCTGGACGGCTATGGCTACACCTTC.

The gene calls are TRBV5-4 and TRBJ2-7; TRBD1 matches at 7 bases. In germline, CDR1 is SGHNT, CDR2 YYREEE (reference sequence). V gave up 1 base and J gave up 3 bases; unmatched junction bases: 7. This CDR3 has 15 amino acids. The CDR3 sequence: CASSLWGQGVYEQYF. The CDR3 DNA reads TGTGCCAGCAGCTTGTGGGGGCAGGGGGTCTACGAGCAGTACTTC. The full variable domain, completed using reference TRBV5-4 and TRBJ2-7, is ETGVTQSPTHLIKTRGQQVTLRCSSQSGHNTVSWYQQALGQGPQFIFQYYREEENGRGNFPPRFSGLQFPNYSSELNVNALELDDSALYLCASSLWGQGVYEQYFGPGTRLTVT.

The V call is TRBV7-3, the J call TRBJ2-1; 8 nucleotides match TRBD1. V shed 5 bases and J 9 bases; nucleotides not matched to a gene: 12. Looked up from germline, CDR1 is SGHTA and CDR2 is FQGTGA. The CDR3 has 15 amino acids. The CDR3 DNA is TGTGCCAGCAGCACTGGGACAGGTGGGATAGCTGAGCAGTTCTTC. It encodes CASSTGTGGIAEQFF.

The J gene is TRBJ2-7, the V gene TRBV2, with 8 nucleotides matching TRBD1. Unmatched junction bases numbered 9, after V lost 6 bases and J lost 2 bases. Germline CDR1 and CDR2: SNHLY and FYNNEI. The CDR3 has 15 residues. CDR3 sequence reads: CASRAGQGRTYEQYF. For the CDR3, the DNA is TGTGCCAGCAGGGCCGGACAGGGCCGGACCTACGAGCAGTACTTC.

The chain couples TRBV7-2 to TRBJ2-7; either TRBD1 or TRBD2 may supply D (5 bases each). Per germline, CDR1 SGHTA and CDR2 FQGNSA. Trimming removed 8 bases from V and 2 bases from J, with 16 bases in between. The CDR3 sequence is 14 residues long. CDR3 DNA sequence: TGTGCCAGCGGGACCCCGCAGAAACCCTACGAGCAGTACTTC. As protein: CASGTPQKPYEQYF.

The chain links TRBV2 to TRBJ2-7, with D possibly being TRBD2 (5 bases). This CDR3 comprises 11 residues. V dropped 3 bases and J dropped 6 bases, with 6 bases sitting between them. Germline V gene sequence: CDR1 SNHLY, CDR2 FYNNEI. The CDR3 protein is CASSEEVEQYF. The DNA of the CDR3 is TGTGCCAGCAGTGAGGAGGTCGAGCAGTACTTC. The full variable domain, in which reference TRBV2 and TRBJ2-7 provide the parts outside the CDR3, is EPEVTQTPSHQVTQMGQEVILRCVPISNHLYFYWYRQILGQKVEFLVSFYNNEISEKSEIFDDQFSVERPDGSNFTLKIRSTKLEDSAMYFCASSEEVEQYFGPGTRLTVT.

This chain connects TRBV5-8 to TRBJ1-5, with 10 bases matching TRBD1. The J segment lost 6 bases and the V segment lost 0 bases, leaving 6 bases of the junction unmatched. Germline lookup yields CDR1 SGHTS and CDR2 YDEGEE. This CDR3 region has 16 residues. CDR3 sequence reads: CASSLGDRGSGQPQHF. CDR3 in DNA: TGTGCCAGCAGCTTGGGGGACAGGGGTTCTGGTCAGCCCCAGCATTTT.

The V and J genes are TRBV27 and TRBJ2-7, with 9 bases identical to TRBD1. Germline CDR1 MNHEY, CDR2 SMNVEV (reference sequence). The CDR3 contains 13 residues. J lost 7 bases, V lost 4 bases, and 5 bases had no gene match. CDR3: CASSYDRGAEQYF. CDR3 nucleotides: TGTGCCAGCAGTTACGACAGGGGGGCAGAGCAGTACTTC.

CDR3: CASSGGQGRNTIYF. In DNA form, the CDR3 reads TGTGCCAGCAGCGGCGGACAGGGGAGAAACACCATATATTTT. The rearrangement links TRBV9 to TRBJ1-3; 9 bases map to TRBD1. V gave up 3 bases and J gave up 5 bases; unmatched junction bases: 3. The germline gives CDR1 SGDLS, CDR2 YYNGEE. This CDR3 is built from 14 residues.

This clone was detected only once. V and J are TRBV28 and TRBJ2-1; 10 nucleotides agree with TRBD1. The CDR3 loop spans 14 amino acids. V shed 3 bases and J 8 bases; nucleotides not matched to a gene: 4. Looked up from germline, CDR1 is MDHEN and CDR2 is SYDVKM. The CDR3 DNA reads as TGTGCCAGCAGTTTGACAGGGGGCCGCGATGAGCAGTTCTTC. Amino acid sequence: CASSLTGGRDEQFF.

CDR3 protein: CASSGGTGGSYEQYF. In DNA, the CDR3 is TGCGCCAGCAGCGGGGGGACAGGGGGCTCCTACGAGCAGTACTTC. This chain joins TRBV5-1 and TRBJ2-7; 11 bases map to TRBD1. Germline V gives CDR1 SGHRS, CDR2 YFSETQ. The junction had 3 bases not matched to a gene; V was cut back by 4 bases and J by 0 bases. The CDR3 is 15 amino acids. Full variable domain (outside the CDR3, taken from reference TRBV5-1 and TRBJ2-7): KAGVTQTPRYLIKTRGQQVTLSCSPISGHRSVSWYQQTPGQGLQFLFEYFSETQRNKGNFPGRFSGRQFSNSRSEMNVSTLELGDSALYLCASSGGTGGSYEQYFGPGTRLTVT.